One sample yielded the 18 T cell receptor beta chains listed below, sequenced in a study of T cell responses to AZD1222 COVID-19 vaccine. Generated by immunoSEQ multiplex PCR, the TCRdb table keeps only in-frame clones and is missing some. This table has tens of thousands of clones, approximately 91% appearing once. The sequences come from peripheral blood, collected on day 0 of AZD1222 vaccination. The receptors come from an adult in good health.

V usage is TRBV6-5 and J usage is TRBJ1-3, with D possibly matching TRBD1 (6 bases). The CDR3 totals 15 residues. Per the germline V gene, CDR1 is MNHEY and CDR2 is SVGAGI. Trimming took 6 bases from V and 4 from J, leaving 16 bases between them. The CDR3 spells CASSQTGQRGNTIYF. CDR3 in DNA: TGTGCCAGCAGCCAAACAGGGCAGCGGGGAAACACCATATATTTT.

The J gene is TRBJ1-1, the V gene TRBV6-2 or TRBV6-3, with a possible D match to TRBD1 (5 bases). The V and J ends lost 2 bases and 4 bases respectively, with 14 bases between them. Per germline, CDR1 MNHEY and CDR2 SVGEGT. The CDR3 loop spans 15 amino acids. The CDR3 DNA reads TGTGCCAGCAGTTACGGGGGATGGGAGAGCACTGAAGCTTTCTTT. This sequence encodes CASSYGGWESTEAFF.

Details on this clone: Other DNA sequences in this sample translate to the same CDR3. The CDR3 DNA reads TGTGCCAGCAGTTTACAGGGAAACACTGAAGCTTTCTTT. Amino acid sequence: CASSLQGNTEAFF. V is TRBV12-3 or TRBV12-4 and J is TRBJ1-1, with D possibly matching TRBD1 (5 bases). The CDR3 consists of 13 residues. The V end lost 2 bases, the J end lost 2 bases, and 6 bases lay between the germline ends.

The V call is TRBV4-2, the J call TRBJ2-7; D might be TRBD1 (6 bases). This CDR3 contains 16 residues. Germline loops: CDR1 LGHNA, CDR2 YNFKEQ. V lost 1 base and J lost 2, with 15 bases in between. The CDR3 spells CASSQAVGQTTYEQYF. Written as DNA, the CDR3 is TGTGCCAGCAGCCAAGCCGTTGGACAGACAACCTACGAGCAGTACTTC.

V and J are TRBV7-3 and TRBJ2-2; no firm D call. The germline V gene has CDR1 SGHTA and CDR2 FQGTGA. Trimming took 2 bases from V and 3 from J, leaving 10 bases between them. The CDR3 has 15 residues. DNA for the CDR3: TGTGCCAGCAGCTTAGGGCCAGGTTACACCGGGGAGCTGTTTTTT. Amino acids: CASSLGPGYTGELFF.

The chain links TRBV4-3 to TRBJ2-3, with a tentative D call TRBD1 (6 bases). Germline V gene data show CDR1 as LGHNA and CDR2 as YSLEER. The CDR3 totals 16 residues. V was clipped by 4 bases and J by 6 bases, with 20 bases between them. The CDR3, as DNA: TGCGCCAGCAGCCTAAACAGGACAGAAGCTCAGGATACGCAGTATTTT. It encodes CASSLNRTEAQDTQYF.

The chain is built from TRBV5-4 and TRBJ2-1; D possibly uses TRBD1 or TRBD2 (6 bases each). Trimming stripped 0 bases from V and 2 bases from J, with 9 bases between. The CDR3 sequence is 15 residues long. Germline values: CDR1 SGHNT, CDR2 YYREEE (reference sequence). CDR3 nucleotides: TGTGCCAGCAGCTTGGAGGGGGGAGCCTACAATGAGCAGTTCTTC. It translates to CASSLEGGAYNEQFF. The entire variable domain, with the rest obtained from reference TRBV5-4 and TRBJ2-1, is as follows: ETGVTQSPTHLIKTRGQQVTLRCSSQSGHNTVSWYQQALGQGPQFIFQYYREEENGRGNFPPRFSGLQFPNYSSELNVNALELDDSALYLCASSLEGGAYNEQFFGPGTRLTVL.

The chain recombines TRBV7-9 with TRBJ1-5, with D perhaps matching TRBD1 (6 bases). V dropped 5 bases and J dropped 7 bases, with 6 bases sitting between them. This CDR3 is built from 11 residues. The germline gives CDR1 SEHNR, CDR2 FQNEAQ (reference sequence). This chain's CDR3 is CASSGGQPQHF. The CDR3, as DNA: TGTGCCAGCAGCGGGGGCCAGCCCCAGCATTTT.

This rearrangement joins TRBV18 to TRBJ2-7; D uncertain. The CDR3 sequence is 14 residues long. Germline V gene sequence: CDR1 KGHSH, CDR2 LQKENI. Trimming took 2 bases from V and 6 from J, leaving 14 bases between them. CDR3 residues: CASSPGQSPSEQYF. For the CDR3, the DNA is TGTGCCAGCTCACCAGGTCAGTCCCCTTCCGAGCAGTACTTC. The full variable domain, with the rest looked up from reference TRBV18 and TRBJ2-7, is NAGVMQNPRHLVRRRGQEARLRCSPMKGHSHVYWYRQLPEEGLKFMVYLQKENIIDESGMPKERFSAEFPKEGPSILRIQQVVRGDSAAYFCASSPGQSPSEQYFGPGTRLTVT.

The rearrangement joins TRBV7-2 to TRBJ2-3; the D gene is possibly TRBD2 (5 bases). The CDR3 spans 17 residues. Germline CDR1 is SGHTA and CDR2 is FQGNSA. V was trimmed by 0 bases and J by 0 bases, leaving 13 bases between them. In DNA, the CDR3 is TGTGCCAGCAGCTTAGCTCTGTACGGGGTAAGCACAGATACGCAGTATTTT. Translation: CASSLALYGVSTDTQYF.

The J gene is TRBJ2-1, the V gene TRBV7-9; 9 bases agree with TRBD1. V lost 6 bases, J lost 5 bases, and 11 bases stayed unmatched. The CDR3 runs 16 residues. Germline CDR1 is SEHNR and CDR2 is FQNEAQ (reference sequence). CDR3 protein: CASSKSRGQGDNEQFF. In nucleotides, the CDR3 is TGTGCCAGCAGTAAAAGTCGGGGACAGGGTGACAATGAGCAGTTCTTC.

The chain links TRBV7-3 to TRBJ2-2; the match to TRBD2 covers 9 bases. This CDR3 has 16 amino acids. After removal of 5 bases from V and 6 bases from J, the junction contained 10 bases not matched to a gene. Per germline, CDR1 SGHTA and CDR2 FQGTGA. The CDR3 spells CASSLASGLASGELFF. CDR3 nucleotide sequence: TGTGCCAGCAGCCTCGCCTCGGGACTAGCATCCGGGGAGCTGTTTTTT.

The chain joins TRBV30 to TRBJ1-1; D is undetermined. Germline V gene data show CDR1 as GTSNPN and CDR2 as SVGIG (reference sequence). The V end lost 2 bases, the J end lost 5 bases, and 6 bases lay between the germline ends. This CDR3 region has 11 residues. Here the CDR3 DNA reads TGTGCCTGGAGTTGGGAGACTGAAGCTTTCTTT. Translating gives CAWSWETEAFF.

The CDR3, as DNA: TGTGCCAGCAGCTTGGGACACCGACCCTACGAGCAGTACTTC. Translation gives CASSLGHRPYEQYF. The chain uses TRBV28 and TRBJ2-7; possible D gene TRBD1, 6 bases. The germline V and J ends were trimmed by 6 bases and 2 bases, with 14 bases remaining between them. Germline CDR1 is MDHEN and CDR2 is SYDVKM. The CDR3 sequence is 14 residues long.

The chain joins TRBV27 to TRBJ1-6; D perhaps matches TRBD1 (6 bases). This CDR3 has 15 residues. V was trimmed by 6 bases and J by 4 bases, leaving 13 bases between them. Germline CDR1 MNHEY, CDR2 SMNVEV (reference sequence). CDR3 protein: CASRPGTPYNSPLHF. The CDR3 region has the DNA TGTGCCAGCAGGCCCGGGACACCATATAATTCACCCCTCCACTTT.

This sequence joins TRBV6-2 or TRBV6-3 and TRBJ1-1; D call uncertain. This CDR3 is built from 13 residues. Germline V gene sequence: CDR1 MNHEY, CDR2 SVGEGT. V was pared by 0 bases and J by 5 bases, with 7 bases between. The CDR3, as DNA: TGTGCCAGCAGTTACTCTGGAGGGACTGAAGCTTTCTTT. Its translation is CASSYSGGTEAFF.

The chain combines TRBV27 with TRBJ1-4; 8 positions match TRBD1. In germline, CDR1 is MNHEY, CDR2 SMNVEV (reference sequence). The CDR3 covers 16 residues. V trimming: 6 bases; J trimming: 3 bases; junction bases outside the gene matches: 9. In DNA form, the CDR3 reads TGTGCCAGCAGGAGACAGGGGCCCTTCCCTAATGAAAAACTGTTTTTT. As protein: CASRRQGPFPNEKLFF.

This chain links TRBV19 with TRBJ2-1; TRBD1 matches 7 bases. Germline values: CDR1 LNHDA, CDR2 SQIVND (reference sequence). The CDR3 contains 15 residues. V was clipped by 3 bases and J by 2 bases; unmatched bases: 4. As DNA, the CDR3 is TGTGCCAGTAGTATCAGGGGGAGCCCCTACAATGAGCAGTTCTTC. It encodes CASSIRGSPYNEQFF.